The TCR beta chain described here comes from a study of blood T cell repertoires in COVID-19. Study-level information: Sites across the United States, Italy and Spain contributed samples from acute and convalescent COVID-19.

This clone was seen once. This CDR3 has 14 residues. Germline lookup yields CDR1 SGDLS and CDR2 YYNGEE. The V gene end was trimmed by 3 bases and the J gene end by 6 bases; junction bases not matched to a gene: 3. How the authors handled the data: Quantification of nucleated cells was approximated via reference gene primer amplification. Data came from immunoSEQ multiplex PCR; TCRdb stores just in-frame clones and leaves some out. That table gives V, J and clone size, and the DNA gave D and trimming. The table shows approximately 98,000 clones, with around 85% occurring only once. The genes are TRBV9 and TRBJ1-4; 9 bases are shared with TRBD1. The sequence came from a woman older than 75 with acute or convalescent COVID-19. The sequenced sample was peripheral blood. The DNA of the CDR3 is TGTGCCAGCAGCGGAGACAGGGGGGATGAAAAACTGTTTTTT. Its translation is CASSGDRGDEKLFF. The variable domain in full, with the rest retrieved from reference TRBV9 and TRBJ1-4, is DSGVTQTPKHLITATGQRVTLRCSPRSGDLSVYWYQQSLDQGLQFLIQYYNGEERAKGNILERFSAQQFPDLHSELNLSSLELGDSALYFCASSGDRGDEKLFFGSGTQLSVL.